This T cell receptor beta chain appears in the sequencing data of a study of vaccination and CD4 T cells after COVID-19. About the study: The stimulating agents, overlapping spike peptides, came from SARS-CoV-2, HCoV-NL63, HCoV-OC43 and HCoV-229E.

This clonotype was recorded once. Its cognate antigen is unknown. With the Oncomine TCR Beta short-read assay, DNA from cultured CD4+ T cells was sequenced. From the PCR reads, TCRdb called clonotypes with MiXCR, one entry per CDR3 protein. The table records around 19,000 distinct CDR3 sequences, roughly 50% of them present only once. The germline CDR1 and CDR2 sequences are LGHNA and YNFKEQ. V was pared by 8 bases and J by 6 bases, with 12 bases of the junction left unmatched. The CDR3 runs 15 residues. The treatment is: approximately 9-day PBMC culture with coronavirus spike peptide pools or control peptides (ViraFEST assay).

The TCR was taken from a human donor who had recovered from COVID-19. The genes are TRBV4-2 and TRBJ2-1; 8 bases agree with TRBD2. Material for sequencing was CD4+ T cells from blood, cultured in vitro. The CDR3, as DNA: TGTGCCAGCGCCCCCACCGGACTAGCAGGCAATGAGCAGTTCTTC. It translates to CASAPTGLAGNEQFF.